What follows is one T cell receptor (beta chain) and its context. Antigen: not known. 13 Jbeta primers and 60 Vbeta primers were used for the PCR. The assay was immunoSEQ multiplex PCR, and TCRdb's table has in-frame clones only and misses some. The sample has fewer than 110,000 clones, more than 75% seen once. The CDR3 loop spans 12 amino acids. The V gene lost 6 bases and the J gene lost 10 bases, with 10 bases spanning the gap. The germline gives CDR1 SGHTA, CDR2 FQGTGA. These data originate in a study of cytomegalovirus exposure and HLA in healthy donors. Broader study findings: A later analysis revealed that TCR association rates differed between HLA loci, peaking at DRB1 and bottoming out at HLA-C.

The sequence was collected from a woman between 18 and 29 years old in good health and CMV-seropositive. The chain has TRBV7-3 and TRBJ1-6; D perhaps matches TRBD1 (5 bases). The sequenced sample consisted of PBMCs. CDR3 protein: CASSIDSSPLHF. CDR3 DNA sequence: TGTGCCAGCAGTATCGACAGCTCACCCCTCCACTTT.